This record covers a single T cell receptor beta chain. Trimming left V 10 bases short and J 0 bases short, with 12 bases between. Germline V lookup: CDR1 MDHEN, CDR2 SYDVKM. The CDR3 is made up of 13 amino acids. In the original processing: Out-of-frame sequences were removed, leaving 2 million to 2.5 million distinct TCRbeta sequences. Produced via immunoSEQ multiplex PCR; TCRdb's table is partial and in-frame only. For V, J and clone size, that table is used; D and trimming come from the DNA. Altogether 50,000 to 65,000 clones are present, more than 70% being singletons, with the ten largest covering roughly 0.94%. These data come from a study of memory CD4+ T cells and cytomegalovirus serostatus. Study in general: This sample comes from healthy Belgian adults, about nine CMV seropositive, approximately 23 seronegative.

Single viable CD3+CD4+CD8-CD45RO+ cells were sorted as the memory CD4+ T cells. After thawing, CD4+ T cells were positively selected. The source is an adult in good health and CMV-seronegative. Sequencing used memory CD4+ T cells from blood. The chain uses TRBV28 and TRBJ1-2; D gene unclear. The DNA of the CDR3 is TGTGCCACTGCAGCTCTGACTAACTATGGCTACACCTTC. It specifies CATAALTNYGYTF.